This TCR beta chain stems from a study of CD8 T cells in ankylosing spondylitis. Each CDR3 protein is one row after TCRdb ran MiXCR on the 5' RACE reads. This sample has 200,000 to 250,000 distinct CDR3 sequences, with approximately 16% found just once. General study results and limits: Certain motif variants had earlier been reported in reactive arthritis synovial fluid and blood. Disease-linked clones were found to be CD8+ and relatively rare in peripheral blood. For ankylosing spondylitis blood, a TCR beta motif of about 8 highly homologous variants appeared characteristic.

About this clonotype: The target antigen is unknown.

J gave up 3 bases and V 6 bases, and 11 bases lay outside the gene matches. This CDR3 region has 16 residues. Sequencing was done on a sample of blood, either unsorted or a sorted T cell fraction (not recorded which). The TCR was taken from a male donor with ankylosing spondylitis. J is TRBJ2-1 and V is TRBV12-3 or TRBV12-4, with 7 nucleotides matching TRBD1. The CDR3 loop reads CASSWAGTAVYNEQFF. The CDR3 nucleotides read TGTGCCAGCAGCTGGGCCGGGACAGCCGTCTACAATGAGCAGTTCTTC.